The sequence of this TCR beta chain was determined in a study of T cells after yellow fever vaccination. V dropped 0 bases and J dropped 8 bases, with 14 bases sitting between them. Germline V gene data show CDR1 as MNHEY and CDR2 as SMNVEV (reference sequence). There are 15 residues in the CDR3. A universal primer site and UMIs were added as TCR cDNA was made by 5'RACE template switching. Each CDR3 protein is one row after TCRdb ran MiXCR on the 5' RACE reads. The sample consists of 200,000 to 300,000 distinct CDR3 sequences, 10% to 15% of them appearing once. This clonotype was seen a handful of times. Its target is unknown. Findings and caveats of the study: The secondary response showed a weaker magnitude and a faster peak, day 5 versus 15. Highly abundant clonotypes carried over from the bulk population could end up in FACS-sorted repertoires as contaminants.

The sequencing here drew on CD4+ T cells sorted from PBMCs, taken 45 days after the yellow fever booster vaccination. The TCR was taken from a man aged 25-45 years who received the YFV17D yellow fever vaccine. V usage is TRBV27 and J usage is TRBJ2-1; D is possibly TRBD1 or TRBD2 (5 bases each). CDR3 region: CASSLSKGPYDEQFF. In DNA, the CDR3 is TGTGCCAGCAGTTTATCCAAGGGACCCTATGATGAGCAGTTCTTC.